This TCR beta chain stems from a study of molecular identifiers for immune sequencing clone quantification. One entry per CDR3 protein, called by TCRdb with MiXCR from the PCR reads. The table shows a few hundred thousand distinct CDR3 sequences, with about 21% occurring only once. V shed 4 bases and J 5 bases; nucleotides not matched to a gene: 7. Germline CDR1 PRHDT, CDR2 FYEKMQ (reference sequence). This CDR3 is built from 15 residues. The sample taken for sequencing was naive CD8+ T cells from blood, with Jurkat cell RNA spiked in. Subset defined: FACS-sorted CD8+CD4-CCR7+CD45RA+ naive T cells. The sequence was obtained from a human donor in good health. Some libraries in this study had Jurkat cell RNA spiked in. V is TRBV13 and J is TRBJ2-2; 7 positions agree with TRBD2. In DNA form, the CDR3 reads TGTGCCAGCAGCTCCGGACTAGAACCGACCGGGGAGCTGTTTTTT. Its translation: CASSSGLEPTGELFF.